The clone carrying this T cell receptor (beta chain) was observed a few times. The data belong to a study of T cell changes during pregnancy in multiple sclerosis. Sequencing was performed with immunoSEQ multiplex PCR; in TCRdb, only in-frame clones are kept and a portion is missing. This sample has 25,000 to 35,000 clones, with 80% to 90% found just once. Per germline, CDR1 MNHEY and CDR2 SVGAGI. With 4 bases removed from V and 4 bases from J, the gap between germline ends came to 7 bases. The CDR3 is made up of 12 amino acids. The genes are TRBV6-5 and TRBJ1-2, with D possibly being TRBD1 (6 bases). This clonotype originated in a female donor with multiple sclerosis, enrolled in a pregnancy study. The starting material was CD8+ T cells from peripheral blood mononuclear cells, obtained before pregnancy. This CDR3 reads CASSSGVYGYTF. The CDR3 DNA is TGTGCCAGCAGTTCAGGGGTCTATGGCTACACCTTC.